These 27 T cell receptor beta chains originate from one sample sequenced in a study of CD8+ T cells in alopecia areata. Extracted from the samples, RNA was reverse transcribed into cDNA to serve as the sequencing template. Profiled with immunoSEQ multiplex PCR; TCRdb holds only in-frame clones, not every one. This table has approximately 180,000 clones, 50% to 70% appearing once. Sequencing used CD4+ T cells sorted from blood, obtained at week 0. Source of these receptors: a human donor with alopecia areata.

The chain carries TRBV30 and TRBJ2-3; tentatively, D is TRBD1 or TRBD2 (5 bases each). The CDR3 totals 14 residues. Germline V CDR1 and CDR2: GTSNPN, SVGIG (reference sequence). The V end lost 3 bases, the J end lost 5 bases, and 15 bases lay between the germline ends. CDR3 bases: TGTGCCTGGAGCCGGGACGCTGGGGGAGATACGCAGTATTTT. Protein product: CAWSRDAGGDTQYF.

Of note for this clone: Other DNA sequences in the same sample also yield this CDR3. The chain combines TRBV5-6 with TRBJ2-7; 9 nucleotides agree with TRBD1. Germline V gene data show CDR1 as SGHDT and CDR2 as YYEEEE. CDR3 length: 14 residues. With V trimmed by 1 base and J by 5 bases, 4 bases remained unmatched. The CDR3 nucleotides read TGTGCCAGCAGCTTGACCGGACAGGGGAACGAGCAGTACTTC. This codes for CASSLTGQGNEQYF.

The chain combines TRBV27 with TRBJ2-7; 9 bases are a match to TRBD1. V gave up 6 bases and J gave up 3 bases; unmatched junction bases: 6. Germline assignment: CDR1 MNHEY and CDR2 SMNVEV (reference sequence). The CDR3 loop spans 14 amino acids. In DNA form, the CDR3 reads TGTGCCAGCAGGCGGACAGGGGTACACTACGAGCAGTACTTC. Protein sequence: CASRRTGVHYEQYF.

This sequence joins TRBV10-3 and TRBJ2-5, with TRBD2 as a possible D gene (5 bases). The CDR3 loop spans 13 amino acids. The V end was cut by 3 bases, the J end by 3 bases, with 8 bases between. The germline gives CDR1 ENHRY, CDR2 SYGVKD. This CDR3 is CAISDHGEETQYF. For the CDR3, the DNA is TGTGCCATCAGTGACCACGGGGAAGAGACCCAGTACTTC.

The table lists this clone with a few counts. The chain combines TRBV5-6 with TRBJ2-6; tentatively, D is TRBD1 or TRBD2 (5 bases each). CDR3 length equals 17 residues. V shed 1 base and J shed 4 bases, with 15 bases lying between them. Germline loops: CDR1 SGHDT, CDR2 YYEEEE. The CDR3 sequence: CASSLWPPGAGANVLTF. CDR3 nucleotides: TGTGCCAGCAGCTTGTGGCCCCCCGGGGCAGGGGCCAACGTCCTGACTTTC.

The chain is built from TRBV6-6 and TRBJ1-2; D gene unclear. Trimming pared 5 bases from V and 1 base from J, leaving 8 bases between. CDR1 MNHNY and CDR2 SVGAGI come from the germline V gene (reference sequence). The CDR3 covers 13 residues. This CDR3 is CASSPGVNYGYTF. Here the CDR3 DNA reads TGTGCCAGCAGTCCCGGGGTTAACTATGGCTACACCTTC.

This clone was observed a few times. This rearrangement joins TRBV20-1 to TRBJ2-1; D gene ambiguous. V lost 1 base, J lost 9 bases, and 4 bases lay in between. This CDR3 is 10 amino acids long. Germline CDR1 is DFQATT and CDR2 is SNEGSKA (reference sequence). The CDR3 sequence: CSARGVEQFF. The CDR3 DNA follows: TGCAGTGCTAGAGGGGTTGAGCAGTTCTTC.

This clone was found a few times. The rearrangement joins TRBV5-1 to TRBJ2-2; possibly TRBD1 for D (6 bases). CDR3 size: 15 residues. With 0 bases removed from V and 3 bases from J, the gap between germline ends came to 9 bases. Germline CDR1 reads SGHRS; CDR2 reads YFSETQ. CDR3 coding DNA: TGCGCCAGCAGCTTGGACAGGGTGGACACCGGGGAGCTGTTTTTT. This gives the protein CASSLDRVDTGELFF.

The gene calls are TRBV14 and TRBJ2-1; unclear D gene. CDR3 size: 13 residues. CDR1 SGHDN and CDR2 FVKESK come from the germline V gene. Trimming left V 1 base short and J 6 bases short, with 7 bases between. The DNA of the CDR3 is TGTGCCAGCAGCCAAGTTGACCTCAATGAGCAGTTCTTC. It specifies CASSQVDLNEQFF.

The chain employs TRBV11-2 and TRBJ2-2; 8 bases are a match to TRBD2. The J segment lost 5 bases and the V segment lost 3 bases, leaving 5 bases of the junction unmatched. The germline V gene encodes CDR1 SGHAT and CDR2 FQNNGV. The CDR3 spans 15 residues. CDR3 bases: TGTGCCAGCAGCTTCAATAGCGGGGAGACCGGGGAGCTGTTTTTT. It codes for CASSFNSGETGELFF.

A few counts support this clone. V and J are TRBV6-5 and TRBJ2-5, with 7 bases aligning to TRBD1. V shed 5 bases and J 2 bases; nucleotides not matched to a gene: 2. Germline-derived CDR1 and CDR2 are MNHEY and SVGAGI. The CDR3 extends over 13 amino acids. CDR3: CASSGTAQETQYF. The CDR3 nucleotides are TGTGCCAGCAGTGGGACAGCACAAGAGACCCAGTACTTC.

This clone turned up a few times. This chain uses TRBV28 with TRBJ1-5; a weak D match, TRBD1 (5 bases). The CDR3 has 16 amino acids. CDR1 and CDR2 (germline): MDHEN, SYDVKM. V shed 3 bases and J shed 3 bases, with 15 bases lying between them. The CDR3: CASSFVSTVHNQPQHF. Here the CDR3 DNA reads TGTGCCAGCAGTTTCGTCTCGACAGTACACAATCAGCCCCAGCATTTT.

This sequence joins TRBV30 and TRBJ1-1; no definite D call. Trimming pared 0 bases from V and 1 base from J, leaving 6 bases between. The CDR3 contains 13 residues. Germline assignment: CDR1 GTSNPN and CDR2 SVGIG (reference sequence). CDR3 in DNA: TGTGCCTGGAGTGTAGTCCCGAACACTGAAGCTTTCTTT. Its protein is CAWSVVPNTEAFF.

The chain recombines TRBV4-1 with TRBJ2-3, with 8 bases lining up with TRBD2. J gave up 0 bases and V 4 bases, and 3 bases lay outside the gene matches. CDR1 and CDR2 (germline): MGHRA, YSYEKL. This CDR3 is built from 15 residues. Here the CDR3 reads CASSLAGISTDTQYF. The CDR3 region has the DNA TGCGCCAGCAGCCTAGCGGGGATTAGCACAGATACGCAGTATTTT.

CDR3: CASSQGPPGSGGENTQYF. For the CDR3, the DNA is TGTGCCAGCAGCCAGGGCCCCCCCGGTAGCGGGGGGGAGAATACGCAGTATTTT. The genes are TRBV4-2 and TRBJ2-3; 11 bases agree with TRBD2. From germline, CDR1 is LGHNA and CDR2 YNFKEQ. With 3 bases clipped from V and 7 bases from J, the junction kept 15 bases outside the gene matches. The CDR3 runs 18 residues.

The sample holds one count of this clone. J is TRBJ2-5 and V is TRBV30; D tentatively reads TRBD1 or TRBD2 (5 bases each). CDR3 length equals 14 residues. Trimming pared 1 base from V and 1 base from J, leaving 10 bases between. Germline assignment: CDR1 GTSNPN and CDR2 SVGIG (reference sequence). The CDR3 reads CAWSAGLFQETQYF. DNA of the CDR3: TGTGCCTGGAGTGCGGGGCTTTTCCAAGAGACCCAGTACTTC.

The genes are TRBV29-1 and TRBJ1-2; D is perhaps TRBD1 (6 bases). Germline-derived CDR1 and CDR2 are SQVTM and ANQGSEA. V was shortened by 6 bases and J by 4 bases, with 24 bases between the two germline ends. This CDR3 comprises 16 residues. The CDR3 DNA is TGCAGCGTACGGAGTACTGGTCAGGGGACCTTCTATGGCTACACCTTC. The encoded protein is CSVRSTGQGTFYGYTF.

The V and J genes are TRBV7-9 and TRBJ2-7, with D possibly matching TRBD1 (6 bases). The CDR3 length is 14 residues. Germline lookup yields CDR1 SEHNR and CDR2 FQNEAQ (reference sequence). V was trimmed by 2 bases and J by 0 bases, leaving 8 bases between them. CDR3 loop: CASSLQGSSYEQYF. CDR3 nucleotides: TGTGCCAGCAGCTTACAGGGGTCCTCCTACGAGCAGTACTTC.

Only one count was recorded for this clone. This sequence joins TRBV5-6 and TRBJ2-7; D unresolved. CDR3 size: 14 residues. The V and J ends lost 0 bases and 2 bases respectively, with 9 bases between them. The germline gives CDR1 SGHDT, CDR2 YYEEEE. DNA of the CDR3: TGTGCCAGCAGCTTGGCTAGGAGTCCCTACGAGCAGTACTTC. Residues: CASSLARSPYEQYF.

The V gene is TRBV29-1, the J gene TRBJ2-3; D is uncertain. CDR3 length equals 12 residues. Between the trimmed V and J ends, which lost 3 bases and 4 bases, there was a span of 8 bases. Germline assignment: CDR1 SQVTM and CDR2 ANQGSEA. The CDR3 nucleotides are TGCAGCGTTGATTCCAGCTCAGATACGCAGTATTTT. Protein product: CSVDSSSDTQYF.

In DNA form, the CDR3 reads TGTGCCTGGAGTGTGGGGGCAGCAACTAATGAAAAACTGTTTTTT. Its protein product is CAWSVGAATNEKLFF. The chain carries TRBV30 and TRBJ1-4; D is perhaps TRBD1 (6 bases). The CDR3 consists of 15 residues. CDR1 is GTSNPN and CDR2 is SVGIG in the germline V gene (reference sequence). Trimming pared 0 bases from V and 0 bases from J, leaving 8 bases between.

This clone appeared a few times. CDR3 nucleotide sequence: TGTGCCAGCAGCACCTCCCTTGGGGGGAATCAGCCCCAGCATTTT. Amino acids: CASSTSLGGNQPQHF. The rearrangement links TRBV7-9 to TRBJ1-5; maybe TRBD1 (5 bases). Per the germline V gene, CDR1 is SEHNR and CDR2 is FQNEAQ (reference sequence). The V and J ends lost 5 bases and 4 bases respectively, with 15 bases between them. There are 15 residues in the CDR3.

This chain links TRBV5-1 with TRBJ1-1; D may be TRBD1 (6 bases). The ends were cut back, 4 bases at V and 1 base at J, with 8 bases in the middle. Germline V gives CDR1 SGHRS, CDR2 YFSETQ. The length of the CDR3 is 13 residues. The CDR3 spells CASSGTPNTEAFF. The CDR3 bases are TGCGCCAGCAGCGGGACACCGAACACTGAAGCTTTCTTT.

The sample holds one count of this clone. The V gene is TRBV6-1, the J gene TRBJ1-1; D remains unclear. The CDR3 runs 15 residues. V dropped 2 bases and J dropped 3 bases, with 13 bases sitting between them. CDR1 MNHNS and CDR2 SASEGT come from the germline V gene. This CDR3 reads CASSEQMVGHTEAFF. The DNA of the CDR3 is TGTGCCAGCAGTGAACAGATGGTTGGGCACACTGAAGCTTTCTTT.

A single count supports this clone. The chain recombines TRBV9 with TRBJ1-4; possibly TRBD1 for D (6 bases). The germline V and J ends were trimmed by 0 bases and 3 bases, with 6 bases remaining between them. The CDR3 has 14 residues. Germline V CDR1 and CDR2: SGDLS, YYNGEE. CDR3 amino acids: CASSVGQANEKLFF. The CDR3 DNA is TGTGCCAGCAGCGTAGGACAGGCTAATGAAAAACTGTTTTTT.

The chain links TRBV5-1 to TRBJ2-5, with TRBD1 matching over 8 bases. Germline CDR1 and CDR2: SGHRS and YFSETQ. After removal of 4 bases from V and 2 bases from J, the junction contained 16 bases not matched to a gene. This CDR3 has 18 residues. The CDR3 here is CASSQGQGSKLVQETQYF. The CDR3, as DNA: TGCGCCAGCAGCCAAGGACAGGGATCCAAACTCGTACAAGAGACCCAGTACTTC. The whole variable domain, remainder taken from reference TRBV5-1 and TRBJ2-5, is KAGVTQTPRYLIKTRGQQVTLSCSPISGHRSVSWYQQTPGQGLQFLFEYFSETQRNKGNFPGRFSGRQFSNSRSEMNVSTLELGDSALYLCASSQGQGSKLVQETQYFGPGTRLLVL.

Comment on this clone: The sample has other DNA sequences that encode this CDR3 too. This rearrangement joins TRBV30 to TRBJ1-5, with 7 bases that match TRBD1. Germline V gene data show CDR1 as GTSNPN and CDR2 as SVGIG (reference sequence). The CDR3 sequence is 12 residues long. V lost 4 bases, J lost 4 bases, and 1 base stayed unmatched. The CDR3 protein is CAWNRGNQPQHF. The CDR3 nucleotides read TGTGCCTGGAACAGGGGAAATCAGCCCCAGCATTTT.